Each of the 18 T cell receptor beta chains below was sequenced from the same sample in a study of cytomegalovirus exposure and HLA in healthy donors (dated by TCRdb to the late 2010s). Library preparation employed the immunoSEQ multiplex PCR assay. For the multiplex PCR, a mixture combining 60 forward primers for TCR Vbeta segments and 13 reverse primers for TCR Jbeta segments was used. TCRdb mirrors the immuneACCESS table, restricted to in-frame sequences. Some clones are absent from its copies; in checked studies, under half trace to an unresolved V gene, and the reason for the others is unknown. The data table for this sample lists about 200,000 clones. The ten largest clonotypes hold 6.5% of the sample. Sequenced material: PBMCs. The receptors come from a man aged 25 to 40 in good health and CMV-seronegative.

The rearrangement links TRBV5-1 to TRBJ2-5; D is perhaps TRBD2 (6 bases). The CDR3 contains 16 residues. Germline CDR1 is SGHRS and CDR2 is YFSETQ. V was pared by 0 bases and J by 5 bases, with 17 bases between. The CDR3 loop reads CASSLDRGGVGETQYF. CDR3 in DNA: TGCGCCAGCAGCTTGGATCGTGGAGGGGTAGGGGAGACCCAGTACTTC.

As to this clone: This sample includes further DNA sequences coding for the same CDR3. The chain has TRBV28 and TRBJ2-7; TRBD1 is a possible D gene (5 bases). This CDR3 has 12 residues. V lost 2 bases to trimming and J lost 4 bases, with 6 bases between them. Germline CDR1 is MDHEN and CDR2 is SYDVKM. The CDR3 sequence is CASSLRGYEQYF. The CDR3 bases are TGTGCCAGCAGTTTAAGGGGTTACGAGCAGTACTTC.

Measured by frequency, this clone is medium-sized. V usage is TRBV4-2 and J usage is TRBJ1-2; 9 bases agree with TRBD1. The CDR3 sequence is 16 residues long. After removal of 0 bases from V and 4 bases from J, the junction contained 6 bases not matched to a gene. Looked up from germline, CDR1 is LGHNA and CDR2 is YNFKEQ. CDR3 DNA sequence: TGTGCCAGCAGCCAAGAAGGGACAGGGATCACCTATGGCTACACCTTC. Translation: CASSQEGTGITYGYTF.

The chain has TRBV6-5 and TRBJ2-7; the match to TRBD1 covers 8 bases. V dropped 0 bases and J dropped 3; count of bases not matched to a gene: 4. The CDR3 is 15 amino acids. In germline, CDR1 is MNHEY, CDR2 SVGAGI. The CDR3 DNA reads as TGTGCCAGCAGTTACTCGAGGGACAGGTTCTACGAGCAGTACTTC. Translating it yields CASSYSRDRFYEQYF.

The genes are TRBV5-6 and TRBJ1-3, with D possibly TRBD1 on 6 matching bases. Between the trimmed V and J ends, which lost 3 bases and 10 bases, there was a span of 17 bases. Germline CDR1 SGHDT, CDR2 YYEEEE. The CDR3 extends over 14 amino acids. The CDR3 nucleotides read TGTGCCAGCAGCTCGGGCAGGGGTTTTCAAACCATATATTTT. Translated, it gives CASSSGRGFQTIYF.

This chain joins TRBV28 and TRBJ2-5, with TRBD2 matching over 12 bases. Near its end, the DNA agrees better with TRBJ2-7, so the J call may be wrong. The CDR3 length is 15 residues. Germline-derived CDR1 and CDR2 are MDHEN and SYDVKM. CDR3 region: CASSPLAGGSYEQYF. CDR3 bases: TGTGCCAGCAGCCCACTAGCGGGAGGATCCTACGAGCAGTACTTC.

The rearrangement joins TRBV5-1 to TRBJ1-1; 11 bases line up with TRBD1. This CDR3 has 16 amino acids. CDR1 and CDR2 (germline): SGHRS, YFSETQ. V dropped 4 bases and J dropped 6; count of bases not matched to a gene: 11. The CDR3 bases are TGCGCCAGCAGCGGGGGTCGGACAGGGGGCGAATCTGAAGCTTTCTTT. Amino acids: CASSGGRTGGESEAFF.

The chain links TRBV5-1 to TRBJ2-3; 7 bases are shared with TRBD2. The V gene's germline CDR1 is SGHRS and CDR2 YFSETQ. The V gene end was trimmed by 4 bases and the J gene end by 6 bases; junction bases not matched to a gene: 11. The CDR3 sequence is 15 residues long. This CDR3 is CASSPSGGRSDTQYF. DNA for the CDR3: TGCGCCAGCAGCCCCTCCGGGGGGAGGTCCGATACGCAGTATTTT. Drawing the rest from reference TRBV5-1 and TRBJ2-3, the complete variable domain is KAGVTQTPRYLIKTRGQQVTLSCSPISGHRSVSWYQQTPGQGLQFLFEYFSETQRNKGNFPGRFSGRQFSNSRSEMNVSTLELGDSALYLCASSPSGGRSDTQYFGPGTRLTVL.

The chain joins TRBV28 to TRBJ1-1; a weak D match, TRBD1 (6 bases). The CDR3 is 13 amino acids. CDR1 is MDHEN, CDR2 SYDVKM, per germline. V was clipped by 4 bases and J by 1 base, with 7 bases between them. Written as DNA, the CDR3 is TGTGCCAGCAGTTGGACAGCGAACACTGAAGCTTTCTTT. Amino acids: CASSWTANTEAFF.

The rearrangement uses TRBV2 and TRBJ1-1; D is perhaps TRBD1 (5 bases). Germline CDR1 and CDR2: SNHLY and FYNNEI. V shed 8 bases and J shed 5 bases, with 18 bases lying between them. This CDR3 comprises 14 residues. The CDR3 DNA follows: TGTGCCAGCGCCGGGGGGACGCCAGGGACTGAAGCTTTCTTT. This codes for CASAGGTPGTEAFF.

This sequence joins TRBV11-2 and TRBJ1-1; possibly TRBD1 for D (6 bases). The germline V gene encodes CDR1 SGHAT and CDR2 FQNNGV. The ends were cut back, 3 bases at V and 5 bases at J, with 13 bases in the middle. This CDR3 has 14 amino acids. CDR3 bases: TGTGCCAGCAGCTTGGAGCAGGGGTTAACTGAAGCTTTCTTT. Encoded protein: CASSLEQGLTEAFF.

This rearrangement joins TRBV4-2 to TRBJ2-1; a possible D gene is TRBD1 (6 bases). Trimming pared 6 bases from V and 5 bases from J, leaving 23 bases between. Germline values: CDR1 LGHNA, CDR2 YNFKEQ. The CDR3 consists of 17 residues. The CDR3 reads CASREGHGAGSDNEQFF. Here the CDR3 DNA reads TGTGCCAGCAGAGAGGGACACGGGGCAGGGTCCGACAATGAGCAGTTCTTC.

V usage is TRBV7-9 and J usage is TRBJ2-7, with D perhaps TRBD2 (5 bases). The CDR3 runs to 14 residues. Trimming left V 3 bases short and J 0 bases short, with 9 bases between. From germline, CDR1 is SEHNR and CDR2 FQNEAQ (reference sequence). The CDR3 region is CASSFPRGSYEQYF. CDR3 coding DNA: TGTGCCAGCAGCTTCCCCCGGGGCTCCTACGAGCAGTACTTC.

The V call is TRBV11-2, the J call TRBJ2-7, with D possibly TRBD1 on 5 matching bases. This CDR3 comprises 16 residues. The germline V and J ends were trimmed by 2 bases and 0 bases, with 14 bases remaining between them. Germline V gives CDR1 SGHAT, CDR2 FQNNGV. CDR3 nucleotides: TGTGCCAGCAGCTTATCCATCAGGGTACCCTCCTACGAGCAGTACTTC. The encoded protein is CASSLSIRVPSYEQYF.

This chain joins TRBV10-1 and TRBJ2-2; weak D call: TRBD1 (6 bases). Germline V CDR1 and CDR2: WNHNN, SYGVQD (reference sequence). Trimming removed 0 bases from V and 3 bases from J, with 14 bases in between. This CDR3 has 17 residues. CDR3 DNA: TGCGCCAGCAGTGAGTCCCCCGGGGCAGGGGACACCGGGGAGCTGTTTTTT. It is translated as CASSESPGAGDTGELFF.

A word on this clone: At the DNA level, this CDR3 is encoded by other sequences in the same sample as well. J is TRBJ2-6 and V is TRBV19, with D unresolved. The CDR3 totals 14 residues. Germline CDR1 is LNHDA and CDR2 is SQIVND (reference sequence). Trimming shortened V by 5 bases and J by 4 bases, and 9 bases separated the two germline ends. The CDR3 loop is CASSDLAGANVLTF. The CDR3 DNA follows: TGTGCCAGTAGTGATCTGGCAGGGGCCAACGTCCTGACTTTC.

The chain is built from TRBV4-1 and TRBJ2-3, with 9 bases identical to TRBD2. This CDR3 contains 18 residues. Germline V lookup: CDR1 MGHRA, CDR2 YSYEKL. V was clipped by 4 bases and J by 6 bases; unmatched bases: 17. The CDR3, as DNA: TGCGCCAGCAGCCGAAATGGAGCAGCGGGAGGACAGAAGGATACGCAGTATTTT. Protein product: CASSRNGAAGGQKDTQYF.

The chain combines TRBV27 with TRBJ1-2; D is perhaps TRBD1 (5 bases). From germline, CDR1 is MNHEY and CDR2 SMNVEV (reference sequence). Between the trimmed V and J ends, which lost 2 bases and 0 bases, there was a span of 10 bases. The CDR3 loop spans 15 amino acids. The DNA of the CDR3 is TGTGCCAGCAGTTTAGGACCGACAGCTAACTATGGCTACACCTTC. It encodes CASSLGPTANYGYTF.